Each of the 32 T cell receptor beta chains below was sequenced from the same sample in a study of Tregs in tolerant kidney transplant recipients. TCRdb keeps only in-frame clones here, not all; method: immunoSEQ multiplex PCR. This sample has about 15,000 clones; approximately 90% occur once, and the top ten carry over 10%. Sequenced material: CD8+ T cells from blood. These receptors all stem from a human donor in good health.

The rearrangement uses TRBV2 and TRBJ1-2, with D unclear. Germline V CDR1 and CDR2: SNHLY, FYNNEI. The CDR3 spans 14 residues. V was pared by 9 bases and J by 0 bases, with 14 bases between. Here the CDR3 reads CARPLGETNYGYTF. The CDR3 nucleotides read TGTGCCAGGCCCCTGGGTGAGACTAACTATGGCTACACCTTC.

This chain connects TRBV29-1 to TRBJ2-7; D may be TRBD2 (6 bases). From germline, CDR1 is SQVTM and CDR2 ANQGSEA. V was shortened by 4 bases and J by 0 bases, with 10 bases between the two germline ends. This CDR3 is built from 13 residues. CDR3 amino acids: CSVVGGDSYEQYF. The DNA for the CDR3 is TGCAGCGTTGTAGGAGGGGACTCCTACGAGCAGTACTTC.

J is TRBJ2-1 and V is TRBV4-1; 11 positions agree with TRBD1. J gave up 3 bases and V 4 bases, and 2 bases lay outside the gene matches. The germline V gene encodes CDR1 MGHRA and CDR2 YSYEKL. The CDR3 is 15 residues long. CDR3 loop: CASSRGTGGYNEQFF. CDR3 coding DNA: TGCGCCAGCAGCCGCGGGACAGGGGGCTACAATGAGCAGTTCTTC.

The chain recombines TRBV7-9 with TRBJ2-7, with a weak D call TRBD1 (5 bases). The V gene lost 4 bases and the J gene lost 4 bases, with 8 bases spanning the gap. The CDR3 loop spans 12 amino acids. The germline CDR1 and CDR2 sequences are SEHNR and FQNEAQ (reference sequence). CDR3 residues: CASSSDRYEQYF. The CDR3, as DNA: TGTGCCAGCAGCTCCGACAGATACGAGCAGTACTTC.

This clone showed up just once. V gene TRBV5-6 combines with J gene TRBJ1-4; tentative D call: TRBD1 (6 bases). CDR1 and CDR2 (germline): SGHDT, YYEEEE. Trimming pared 4 bases from V and 10 bases from J, leaving 20 bases between. This CDR3 region has 15 residues. The CDR3 region has the DNA TGTGCCAGCAGCGTAGGGGGGCCCAAGTCGTCAAAACTGTTTTTT. Residues: CASSVGGPKSSKLFF.

The chain joins TRBV10-3 to TRBJ2-5; TRBD2 aligns across 12 bases. The germline V gene encodes CDR1 ENHRY and CDR2 SYGVKD. The ends lost 5 bases at V and 0 bases at J; junction bases unmatched: 13. CDR3 length equals 19 residues. The CDR3 DNA sequence: TGTGCCATCAGTCCTTTTCGACTAGCGGGAGCACTGTACCAAGAGACCCAGTACTTC. This sequence encodes CAISPFRLAGALYQETQYF.

V is TRBV29-1 and J is TRBJ2-7; a possible D gene is TRBD2 (6 bases). V was shortened by 3 bases and J by 3 bases, with 15 bases between the two germline ends. CDR1 SQVTM and CDR2 ANQGSEA come from the germline V gene. This CDR3 is built from 14 residues. CDR3 in amino acids: CSVDFGGQGYEQYF. The CDR3 coding sequence is TGCAGCGTTGATTTTGGAGGGCAGGGCTACGAGCAGTACTTC.

The rearrangement joins TRBV4-1 to TRBJ2-3; D is perhaps TRBD2 (6 bases). The CDR3 covers 14 residues. Trimming cost V 4 bases and J 4 bases, with 12 bases left between them. Germline values: CDR1 MGHRA, CDR2 YSYEKL. In nucleotides, the CDR3 is TGCGCCAGCAGCCGGGACTTTGCTTCAGATACGCAGTATTTT. This encodes CASSRDFASDTQYF.

This chain joins TRBV27 and TRBJ1-5, with a possible D match to TRBD1 (5 bases). Germline CDR1 MNHEY, CDR2 SMNVEV (reference sequence). CDR3 length: 13 residues. V lost 5 bases to trimming and J lost 5 bases, with 10 bases between them. CDR3 residues: CASSGWGDQPQHF. CDR3 nucleotides: TGTGCCAGCAGTGGTTGGGGGGATCAGCCCCAGCATTTT.

The chain has TRBV19 and TRBJ2-3, with D unclear. This CDR3 spans 13 amino acids. The germline V gene has CDR1 LNHDA and CDR2 SQIVND (reference sequence). Trimming cost V 9 bases and J 0 bases, with 10 bases left between them. The DNA of the CDR3 is TGTGCCAGCTCCGTCTTAAGCACAGATACGCAGTATTTT. This translates into CASSVLSTDTQYF.

The gene calls are TRBV15 and TRBJ2-1; no definite D call. CDR1 and CDR2 (germline): LNHNV, YYDKDF (reference sequence). CDR3 size: 15 residues. Trimming removed 6 bases from V and 0 bases from J, with 12 bases in between. The CDR3 sequence is CATRGKQISYNEQFF. The DNA of the CDR3 is TGTGCCACCAGAGGGAAACAGATCTCCTACAATGAGCAGTTCTTC.

This chain joins TRBV11-3 and TRBJ2-3; the match to TRBD1 covers 7 bases. This CDR3 spans 16 amino acids. Trimming at V came to 7 bases and at J to 4 bases, leaving 14 bases not matched to a gene. The germline V gene has CDR1 SGHNT and CDR2 YENEEA. The CDR3 spells CASNSVTGELADTQYF. In nucleotides, the CDR3 is TGTGCCAGCAATTCCGTTACAGGGGAATTGGCAGATACGCAGTATTTT.

The gene calls are TRBV14 and TRBJ2-1, with D possibly being TRBD2 (5 bases). Germline V gives CDR1 SGHDN, CDR2 FVKESK. The V end lost 0 bases, the J end lost 1 base, and 13 bases lay between the germline ends. This CDR3 contains 17 residues. CDR3 nucleotides: TGTGCCAGCAGCCAAGAGGGGAGAGTCGGGTCCTACAATGAGCAGTTCTTC. This encodes CASSQEGRVGSYNEQFF.

The V and J genes are TRBV28 and TRBJ2-3, with D hard to call. Deletions cut 5 bases from V and 4 bases from J, with 13 bases between. CDR3 size: 14 residues. Germline CDR1 is MDHEN and CDR2 is SYDVKM. CDR3 amino acids: CASSGVYRADTQYF. Written as DNA, the CDR3 is TGTGCCAGCAGTGGGGTCTATCGGGCAGATACGCAGTATTTT.

The chain employs TRBV30 and TRBJ2-7; D could derive from TRBD1 or TRBD2 (5 bases each). This CDR3 is 12 amino acids long. Trimming removed 3 bases at V and 6 bases at J, with 12 bases between. CDR1 and CDR2 from the germline V gene are GTSNPN and SVGIG (reference sequence). This CDR3 reads CAWRGDVSEQYF. Here the CDR3 DNA reads TGTGCCTGGAGGGGGGACGTCTCCGAGCAGTACTTC. Combining the CDR3 with reference TRBV30 and TRBJ2-7 gives the whole variable domain SQTIHQWPATLVQPVGSPLSLECTVEGTSNPNLYWYRQAAGRGLQLLFYSVGIGQISSEVPQNLSASRPQDRQFILSSKKLLLSDSGFYLCAWRGDVSEQYFGPGTRLTVT.

This rearrangement joins TRBV5-4 to TRBJ2-5; 9 positions agree with TRBD2. Germline trimming cut 5 bases from V and 5 bases from J; bases unmatched to any gene: 10. CDR1 is SGHNT and CDR2 is YYREEE in the germline V gene (reference sequence). The CDR3 has 15 amino acids. Here the CDR3 DNA reads TGTGCCAGCAGGGGAAGCGGGGGGTTGCGGGAGACCCAGTACTTC. Translating gives CASRGSGGLRETQYF.

The chain recombines TRBV4-3 with TRBJ1-2; D gene uncertain. V was clipped by 4 bases and J by 1 base, with 13 bases between them. In germline, CDR1 is LGHNA, CDR2 YSLEER. The CDR3 loop spans 15 amino acids. The CDR3, as DNA: TGCGCCAGCAGCCCCAGGACGGACGGTAACTATGGCTACACCTTC. Translating it yields CASSPRTDGNYGYTF.

This clone was observed a few times. The rearrangement links TRBV7-8 to TRBJ2-7, with D unresolved. The V gene's germline CDR1 is SGHVS and CDR2 FQNEAQ. Trimming cost V 2 bases and J 6 bases, with 8 bases left between them. The CDR3 has 12 amino acids. The CDR3 DNA sequence: TGTGCCAGCAGCTTACTCCCCCCCGAGCAGTACTTC. It translates to CASSLLPPEQYF.

The chain is built from TRBV4-3 and TRBJ1-1, with D possibly matching TRBD1 (5 bases). This CDR3 contains 15 residues. The germline V and J ends were trimmed by 1 base and 3 bases, with 12 bases remaining between them. Germline values: CDR1 LGHNA, CDR2 YSLEER. The CDR3 is CASSQGRVRDTEAFF. In nucleotides, the CDR3 is TGCGCCAGCAGCCAAGGAAGGGTCAGGGACACTGAAGCTTTCTTT.

The chain recombines TRBV11-2 with TRBJ2-1; D remains unclear. V lost 5 bases to trimming and J lost 9 bases, with 14 bases between them. CDR3 length equals 13 residues. Per germline, CDR1 SGHAT and CDR2 FQNNGV. The CDR3 is CASSRRPGGEQFF. CDR3 bases: TGTGCCAGCAGCCGACGACCCGGTGGTGAGCAGTTCTTC.

This chain connects TRBV11-2 to TRBJ2-3, with D possibly being TRBD2 (5 bases). The CDR3 loop spans 14 amino acids. Germline V gene sequence: CDR1 SGHAT, CDR2 FQNNGV. The germline V and J ends were trimmed by 1 base and 5 bases, with 10 bases remaining between them. CDR3: CASSLAVLEDTQYF. Written as DNA, the CDR3 is TGTGCCAGCAGCTTAGCGGTACTAGAAGATACGCAGTATTTT.

The V call is TRBV5-1, the J call TRBJ2-5, with 7 bases fitting TRBD2. Germline CDR1 and CDR2: SGHRS and YFSETQ. With V trimmed by 0 bases and J by 1 base, 9 bases remained unmatched. The CDR3 totals 17 residues. This chain's CDR3 is CASSLGDGGSLQETQYF. In DNA, the CDR3 is TGCGCCAGCAGCTTGGGGGACGGGGGGAGCCTCCAAGAGACCCAGTACTTC.

V is TRBV27 and J is TRBJ2-2; 8 bases match TRBD2. Germline loops: CDR1 MNHEY, CDR2 SMNVEV (reference sequence). Trimming took 8 bases from V and 2 from J; bases not matched to a gene: 10. This CDR3 is 16 amino acids long. CDR3 bases: TGTGCCAGCGGGACCAGCGGGAGTATCAACACCGGGGAGCTGTTTTTT. This gives the protein CASGTSGSINTGELFF.

The chain carries TRBV11-2 and TRBJ2-7; D is possibly TRBD2 (6 bases). V lost 2 bases and J lost 3, with 14 bases in between. This CDR3 is 15 amino acids long. CDR1 and CDR2 (germline): SGHAT, FQNNGV. CDR3 residues: CASSLFGRGIYEQYF. In DNA form, the CDR3 reads TGTGCCAGCAGCTTATTTGGTCGGGGGATCTACGAGCAGTACTTC.

This chain links TRBV29-1 with TRBJ2-7; either TRBD1 or TRBD2 may supply D (8 bases each). V was cut by 7 bases and J by 0 bases, with 19 bases left in between. This CDR3 comprises 15 residues. The germline gives CDR1 SQVTM, CDR2 ANQGSEA. The CDR3 DNA reads as TGCAGCGCTGCGGGGGGACAGGAATACTCCTACGAGCAGTACTTC. Its translation: CSAAGGQEYSYEQYF.

The CDR3 nucleotides are TGTGCCAGCAGCTTGGGGATTGGCCTACAAGTTCAGGGAGAGACCCAGTACTTC. Protein sequence: CASSLGIGLQVQGETQYF. The chain recombines TRBV5-6 with TRBJ2-5, with D tentatively TRBD1 (5 bases). The germline V and J ends were trimmed by 0 bases and 4 bases, with 22 bases remaining between them. The V gene's germline CDR1 is SGHDT and CDR2 YYEEEE. The CDR3 length is 18 residues. Full variable domain (missing parts from reference TRBV5-6 and TRBJ2-5): DAGVTQSPTHLIKTRGQQVTLRCSPKSGHDTVSWYQQALGQGPQFIFQYYEEEERQRGNFPDRFSGHQFPNYSSELNVNALLLGDSALYLCASSLGIGLQVQGETQYFGPGTRLLVL.

This clone came up once. The rearrangement joins TRBV4-1 to TRBJ2-7, with 16 bases lining up with TRBD2. This CDR3 has 16 amino acids. Trimming cost V 4 bases and J 6 bases; bases outside gene matches: 6. The germline CDR1 and CDR2 sequences are MGHRA and YSYEKL. The CDR3 spells CASSPHGTSGRGEQYF. The CDR3 region has the DNA TGCGCCAGCAGCCCCCATGGGACTAGCGGGAGGGGCGAGCAGTACTTC.

The sample holds a few counts of this clone. The chain uses TRBV6-1 and TRBJ1-3, with a possible D match to TRBD1 (6 bases). The CDR3 is made up of 18 amino acids. V dropped 4 bases and J dropped 7 bases, with 26 bases sitting between them. Germline CDR1 and CDR2: MNHNS and SASEGT. The CDR3, as DNA: TGTGCCAGCAGTGTGTTCCGGGGCAGGGGTATGAAGGGTAACACCATATATTTT. Translation: CASSVFRGRGMKGNTIYF.

The V call is TRBV29-1, the J call TRBJ1-2; D gene ambiguous. CDR1 and CDR2 (germline): SQVTM, ANQGSEA. Trimming cost V 7 bases and J 5 bases, with 11 bases left between them. This CDR3 comprises 11 residues. CDR3 nucleotide sequence: TGCAGCGCCAGAGGGCCATATGGCTACACCTTC. Encoded protein: CSARGPYGYTF.

This clone was recorded a few times. V is TRBV5-1 and J is TRBJ1-4; the match to TRBD1 covers 9 bases. CDR1 is SGHRS and CDR2 is YFSETQ in the germline V gene. CDR3 length: 16 amino acids. With V trimmed by 1 base and J by 7 bases, 8 bases remained unmatched. In DNA form, the CDR3 reads TGCGCCAGCAGCTTGTACAGGGGGCCCTTCGGTGAAAAACTGTTTTTT. It yields the protein CASSLYRGPFGEKLFF. Looking up the rest from reference TRBV5-1 and TRBJ1-4 gives the full variable domain: KAGVTQTPRYLIKTRGQQVTLSCSPISGHRSVSWYQQTPGQGLQFLFEYFSETQRNKGNFPGRFSGRQFSNSRSEMNVSTLELGDSALYLCASSLYRGPFGEKLFFGSGTQLSVL.

The rearrangement joins TRBV29-1 to TRBJ1-2; 8 bases map to TRBD1. From germline, CDR1 is SQVTM and CDR2 ANQGSEA. The CDR3 is made up of 15 amino acids. V lost 5 bases, J lost 1 base, and 9 bases stayed unmatched. The CDR3 loop reads CSVPLRDRNNYGYTF. The CDR3 DNA reads as TGCAGCGTTCCTCTCCGGGACAGGAATAACTATGGCTACACCTTC.

The chain is built from TRBV7-9 and TRBJ2-7; no clear D. The CDR3 loop spans 11 amino acids. The germline V gene has CDR1 SEHNR and CDR2 FQNEAQ (reference sequence). V was shortened by 1 base and J by 3 bases, with 1 base between the two germline ends. The CDR3 nucleotides are TGTGCCAGCAGCTTAGACTACGAGCAGTACTTC. Translating gives CASSLDYEQYF.